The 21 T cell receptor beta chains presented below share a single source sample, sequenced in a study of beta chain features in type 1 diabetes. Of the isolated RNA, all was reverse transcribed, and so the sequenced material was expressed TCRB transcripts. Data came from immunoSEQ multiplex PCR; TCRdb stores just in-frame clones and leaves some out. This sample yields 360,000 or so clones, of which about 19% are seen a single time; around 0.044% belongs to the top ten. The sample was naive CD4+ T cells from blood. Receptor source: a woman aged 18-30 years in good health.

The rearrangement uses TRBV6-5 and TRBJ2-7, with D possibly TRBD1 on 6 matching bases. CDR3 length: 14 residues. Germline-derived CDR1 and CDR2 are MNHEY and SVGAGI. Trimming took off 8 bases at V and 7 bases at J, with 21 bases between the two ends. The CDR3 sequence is CASRLTGWGMEQYF. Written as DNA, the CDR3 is TGTGCCAGCCGACTTACAGGGTGGGGTATGGAGCAGTACTTC.

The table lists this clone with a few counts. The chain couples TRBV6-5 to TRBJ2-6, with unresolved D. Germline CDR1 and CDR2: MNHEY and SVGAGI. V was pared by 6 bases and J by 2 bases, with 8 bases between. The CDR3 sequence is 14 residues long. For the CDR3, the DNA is TGTGCCAGCAGGGCCGCTCCTGGGGCCAACGTCCTGACTTTC. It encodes CASRAAPGANVLTF.

The CDR3 DNA reads TGTGCCAGGACCCAAAGGGGTGGGGAGACCCAGTACTTC. Translation gives CARTQRGGETQYF. This chain joins TRBV6-5 and TRBJ2-5; a possible D gene is TRBD1 (5 bases). The CDR3 sequence is 13 residues long. From germline, CDR1 is MNHEY and CDR2 SVGAGI. V was shortened by 9 bases and J by 5 bases, with 16 bases between the two germline ends.

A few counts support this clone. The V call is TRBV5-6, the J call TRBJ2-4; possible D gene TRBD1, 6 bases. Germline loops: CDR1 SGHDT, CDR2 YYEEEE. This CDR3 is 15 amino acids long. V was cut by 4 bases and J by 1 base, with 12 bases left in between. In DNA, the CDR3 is TGTGCCAGCAGCACTGCCAGGGGTGCCAAAAACATTCAGTACTTC. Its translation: CASSTARGAKNIQYF.

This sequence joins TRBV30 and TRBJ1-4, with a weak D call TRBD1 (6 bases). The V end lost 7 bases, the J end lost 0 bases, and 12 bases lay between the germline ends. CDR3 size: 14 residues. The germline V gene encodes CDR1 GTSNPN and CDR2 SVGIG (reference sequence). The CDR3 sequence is CAYRPGATNEKLFF. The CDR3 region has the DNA TGTGCCTATCGCCCAGGGGCAACTAATGAAAAACTGTTTTTT.

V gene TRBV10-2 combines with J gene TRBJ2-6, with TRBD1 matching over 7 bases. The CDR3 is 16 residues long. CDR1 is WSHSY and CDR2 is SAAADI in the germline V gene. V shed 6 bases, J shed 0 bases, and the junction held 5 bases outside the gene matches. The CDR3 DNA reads TGCGCCAGCAGGGACAGGTCTTACTCTGGGGCCAACGTCCTGACTTTC. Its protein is CASRDRSYSGANVLTF.

The CDR3 DNA reads as TGTGCCAGCATCCCGGGACTAGCGGGGGAGCAGTACTTC. This encodes CASIPGLAGEQYF. The gene calls are TRBV6-1 and TRBJ2-7, with 13 bases identical to TRBD2. The CDR3 consists of 13 residues. Germline loops: CDR1 MNHNS, CDR2 SASEGT. J gave up 7 bases and V 7 bases, and 4 bases lay outside the gene matches.

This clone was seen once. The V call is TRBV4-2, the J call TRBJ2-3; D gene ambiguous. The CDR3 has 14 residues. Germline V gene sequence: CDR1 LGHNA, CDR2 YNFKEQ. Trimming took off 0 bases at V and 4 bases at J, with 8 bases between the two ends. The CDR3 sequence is CASSQDPGSDTQYF. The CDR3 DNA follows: TGTGCCAGCAGCCAAGATCCTGGCTCAGATACGCAGTATTTT.

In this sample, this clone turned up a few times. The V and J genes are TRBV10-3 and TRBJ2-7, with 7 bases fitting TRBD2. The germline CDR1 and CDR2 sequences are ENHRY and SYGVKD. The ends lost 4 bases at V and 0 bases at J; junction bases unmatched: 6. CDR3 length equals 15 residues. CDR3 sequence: CAISGLAASSYEQYF. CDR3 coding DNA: TGTGCCATCAGTGGGCTAGCGGCCAGCTCCTACGAGCAGTACTTC.

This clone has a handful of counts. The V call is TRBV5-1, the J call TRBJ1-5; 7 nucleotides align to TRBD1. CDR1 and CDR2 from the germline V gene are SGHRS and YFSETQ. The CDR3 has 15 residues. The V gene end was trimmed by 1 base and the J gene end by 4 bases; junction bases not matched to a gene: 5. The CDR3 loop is CASSLTGTANQPQHF. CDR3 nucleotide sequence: TGCGCCAGCAGCTTGACCGGGACAGCGAATCAGCCCCAGCATTTT.

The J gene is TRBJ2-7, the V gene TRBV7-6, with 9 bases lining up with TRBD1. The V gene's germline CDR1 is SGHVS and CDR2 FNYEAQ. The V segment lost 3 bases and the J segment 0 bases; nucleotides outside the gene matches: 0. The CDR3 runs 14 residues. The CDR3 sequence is CASSLTGGSYEQYF. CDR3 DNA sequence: TGTGCCAGCAGCTTGACAGGGGGCTCCTACGAGCAGTACTTC.

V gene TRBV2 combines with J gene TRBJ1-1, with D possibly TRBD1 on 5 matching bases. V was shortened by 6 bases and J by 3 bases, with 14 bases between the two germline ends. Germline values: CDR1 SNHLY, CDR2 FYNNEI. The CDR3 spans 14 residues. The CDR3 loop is CASRGGIWDTEAFF. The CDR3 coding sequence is TGTGCCAGCAGGGGGGGGATCTGGGACACTGAAGCTTTCTTT.

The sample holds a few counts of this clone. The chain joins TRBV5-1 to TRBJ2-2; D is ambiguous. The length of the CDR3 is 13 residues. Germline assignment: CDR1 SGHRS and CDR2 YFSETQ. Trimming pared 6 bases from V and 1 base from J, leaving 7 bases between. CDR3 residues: CASKLGNTGELFF. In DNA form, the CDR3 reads TGCGCCAGCAAGCTCGGGAACACCGGGGAGCTGTTTTTT.

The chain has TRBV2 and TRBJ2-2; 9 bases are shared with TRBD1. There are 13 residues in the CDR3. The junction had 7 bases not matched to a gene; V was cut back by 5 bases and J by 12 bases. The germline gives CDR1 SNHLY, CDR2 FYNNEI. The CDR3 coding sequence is TGTGCCAGCAGTAGTATCGACAGGGGGAAGCTGTTTTTT. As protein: CASSSIDRGKLFF. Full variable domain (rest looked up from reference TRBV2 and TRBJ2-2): EPEVTQTPSHQVTQMGQEVILRCVPISNHLYFYWYRQILGQKVEFLVSFYNNEISEKSEIFDDQFSVERPDGSNFTLKIRSTKLEDSAMYFCASSSIDRGKLFFGEGSRLTVL.

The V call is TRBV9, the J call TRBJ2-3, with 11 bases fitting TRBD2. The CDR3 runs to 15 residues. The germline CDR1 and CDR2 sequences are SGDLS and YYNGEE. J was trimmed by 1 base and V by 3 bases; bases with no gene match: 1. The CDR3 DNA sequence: TGTGCCAGCAGCGAACTAGCGGGGGGCACAGATACGCAGTATTTT. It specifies CASSELAGGTDTQYF.

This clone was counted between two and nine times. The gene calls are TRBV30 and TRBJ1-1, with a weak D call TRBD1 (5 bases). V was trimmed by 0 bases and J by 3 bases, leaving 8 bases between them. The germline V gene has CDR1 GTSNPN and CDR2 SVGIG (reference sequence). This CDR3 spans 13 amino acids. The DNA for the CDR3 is TGTGCCTGGAGTGTAGACAGCCACACTGAAGCTTTCTTT. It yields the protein CAWSVDSHTEAFF.

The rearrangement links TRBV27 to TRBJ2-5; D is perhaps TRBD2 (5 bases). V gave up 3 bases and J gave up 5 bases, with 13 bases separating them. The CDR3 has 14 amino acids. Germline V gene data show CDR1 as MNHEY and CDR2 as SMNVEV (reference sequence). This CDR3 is CASSFRGQLETQYF. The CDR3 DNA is TGTGCCAGCAGTTTTCGGGGTCAATTGGAGACCCAGTACTTC.

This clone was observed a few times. The CDR3 sequence is CASKGAGVRETQYF. The CDR3 DNA reads TGTGCCAGCAAAGGGGCGGGAGTGCGAGAGACCCAGTACTTC. The V gene is TRBV27, the J gene TRBJ2-5, with 7 positions matching TRBD2. The CDR3 spans 14 residues. Germline V gene lookup returns CDR1 MNHEY and CDR2 SMNVEV (reference sequence). The V and J ends lost 7 bases and 4 bases, in that order; junction bases with no gene match: 9.

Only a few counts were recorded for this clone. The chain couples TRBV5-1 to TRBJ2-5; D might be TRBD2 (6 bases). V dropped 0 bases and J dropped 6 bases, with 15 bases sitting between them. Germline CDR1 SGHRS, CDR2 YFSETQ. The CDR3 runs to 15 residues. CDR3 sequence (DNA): TGCGCCAGCAGCTTGGGTTGGAGGGAGATAAAGACCCAGTACTTC. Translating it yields CASSLGWREIKTQYF.

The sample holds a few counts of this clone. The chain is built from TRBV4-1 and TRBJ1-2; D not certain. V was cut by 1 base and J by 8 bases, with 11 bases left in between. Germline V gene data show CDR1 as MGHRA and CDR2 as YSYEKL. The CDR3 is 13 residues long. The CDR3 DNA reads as TGCGCCAGCAGCCAAGTTGGCCCGGGAGGCTACACCTTC. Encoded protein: CASSQVGPGGYTF.

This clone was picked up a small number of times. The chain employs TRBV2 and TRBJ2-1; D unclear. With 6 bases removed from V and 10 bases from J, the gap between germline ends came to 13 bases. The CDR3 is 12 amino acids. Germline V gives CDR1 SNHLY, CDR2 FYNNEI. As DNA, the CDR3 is TGTGCCAGCAGACTGCAGGTACGCGAGCAGTTCTTC. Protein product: CASRLQVREQFF.